The 17 T cell receptor beta chains in this list originate from one sample, sequenced in a study of quantifying T cell responses using KT2 cells. About the study: Reverse transcription used primers in the TCR alpha and beta constant regions.

Each cDNA got a UMI-containing oligo ligated at its 3' end. An equimolar mix of RC1.1 and RC1.2 primed the beta chain across TRBC1 and TRBC2. TCRdb reprocessed the UMI-ligation and nested PCR reads via MiXCR and lists one record per CDR3 protein. The sample lists 25,000 to 35,000 distinct CDR3 sequences, 10% occurring once. Sequenced: PBMCs spiked with cells of the T cell clone KT2. The receptors come from a human donor.

In the case of this clonotype: Possible read error: a much larger clone is one base away. The chain recombines TRBV5-6 with TRBJ2-7; TRBD2 matches 9 bases. This CDR3 comprises 16 residues. Germline V CDR1 and CDR2: SGHDT, YYEEEE. In DNA, the CDR3 is TGTGTCAGCAGCGTCACGGCGGCTAGCGGGACCTACGAGCAGTACTTC. Residues: CVSSVTAASGTYEQYF.

The gene calls are TRBV11-3 and TRBJ2-1; 8 nucleotides align to TRBD2. Looked up from germline, CDR1 is SGHNT and CDR2 is YENEEA. The V gene end was trimmed by 4 bases and the J gene end by 8 bases; junction bases not matched to a gene: 13. This CDR3 region has 16 residues. The CDR3 region has the DNA TGTGCCAGCAGCTCTATATACCCCAGAGCGGGAGATGAGCAGTTCTTC. It encodes CASSSIYPRAGDEQFF.

This chain uses TRBV7-8 with TRBJ1-1, with D hard to call. V lost 2 bases and J lost 6, with 10 bases in between. CDR1 SGHVS and CDR2 FQNEAQ come from the germline V gene. This CDR3 is built from 13 residues. CDR3: CASSLSRLAEAFF. DNA of the CDR3: TGTGCCAGCAGCTTATCCAGGTTGGCTGAAGCTTTCTTT.

The table lists this clonotype with many counts. The V and J genes are TRBV7-6 and TRBJ1-1; no clear D gene. Per the germline V gene, CDR1 is SGHVS and CDR2 is FNYEAQ. The CDR3 extends over 12 amino acids. V was shortened by 3 bases and J by 0 bases, with 2 bases between the two germline ends. The CDR3 nucleotides are TGTGCCAGCAGCTTGATGAACACTGAAGCTTTCTTT. Translated, it gives CASSLMNTEAFF. Together with reference TRBV7-6 and TRBJ1-1, the CDR3 gives the full variable domain: GAGVSQSPRYKVTKRGQDVALRCDPISGHVSLYWYRQALGQGPEFLTYFNYEAQQDKSGLPNDRFSAERPEGSISTLTIQRTEQRDSAMYRCASSLMNTEAFFGQGTRLTVV.

This clonotype has more than one count but fewer than ten. The chain uses TRBV20-1 and TRBJ1-5; D is undetermined. Between the trimmed V and J ends, which lost 5 bases and 4 bases, there was a span of 12 bases. CDR1 is DFQATT and CDR2 is SNEGSKA in the germline V gene (reference sequence). The CDR3 is 13 amino acids. CDR3 nucleotide sequence: TGCAGTGCTGCTGGCAGGCCAAATCAGCCCCAGCATTTT. Translated, it gives CSAAGRPNQPQHF.

This chain uses TRBV6-1 with TRBJ1-4, with D uncertain. Germline loops: CDR1 MNHNS, CDR2 SASEGT. The CDR3 contains 13 residues. The V gene lost 5 bases and the J gene lost 7 bases, with 11 bases spanning the gap. Here the CDR3 DNA reads TGTGCCAGCAGTCTGGCCTTGTCTGAAAAACTGTTTTTT. Translating gives CASSLALSEKLFF.

CDR3 DNA sequence: TGTGCCAGCAGCCAAGATCGGGTTAGGGTTGGAGCCTATGGCTACACCTTC. Translating gives CASSQDRVRVGAYGYTF. The J gene is TRBJ1-2, the V gene TRBV14; D is ambiguous. The CDR3 has 17 residues. Between the trimmed V and J ends, which lost 0 bases and 4 bases, there was a span of 18 bases. Germline CDR1 SGHDN, CDR2 FVKESK.

In this sample, this clonotype turned up many times. The chain links TRBV6-6 to TRBJ2-5; D not certain. This CDR3 is 14 amino acids long. The V gene lost 2 bases and the J gene lost 5 bases, with 12 bases spanning the gap. Germline CDR1 reads MNHNY; CDR2 reads SVGAGI (reference sequence). CDR3 DNA sequence: TGTGCCAGCAGTTACAGCCTAAATCGGGAGACCCAGTACTTC. The encoded protein is CASSYSLNRETQYF.

By share of the sample, this clonotype is medium-sized. V is TRBV10-1 and J is TRBJ2-7; the match to TRBD2 covers 8 bases. Germline values: CDR1 WNHNN, CDR2 SYGVQD (reference sequence). The CDR3 runs to 16 residues. The J segment lost 3 bases and the V segment lost 4 bases, leaving 11 bases of the junction unmatched. CDR3 amino acids: CASSVPARREDYEQYF. The CDR3 DNA sequence: TGCGCCAGCAGTGTTCCGGCACGGCGGGAGGACTACGAGCAGTACTTC.

This clonotype was detected a few times. The chain links TRBV2 to TRBJ2-3, with D possibly being TRBD2 (6 bases). The germline V gene encodes CDR1 SNHLY and CDR2 FYNNEI. V shed 4 bases and J shed 1 base, with 9 bases lying between them. The CDR3 has 14 amino acids. The CDR3 nucleotides read TGTGCCAGCAGTGTGTCGGGGGGCACAGATACGCAGTATTTT. This gives the protein CASSVSGGTDTQYF.

This clonotype was detected only once. A read error may explain this, as a much larger clone is one base away. This chain links TRBV6-2 or TRBV6-3 with TRBJ1-1; D gene unclear. Per the germline V gene, CDR1 is MNHEY and CDR2 is SVGEGT. The CDR3 spans 15 residues. Between the trimmed V and J ends, which lost 2 bases and 5 bases, there was a span of 15 bases. This chain's CDR3 is CASSYESLVSTEAFF. The CDR3 DNA sequence: TGTGCCAGCAGTTACGAGAGCTTGGTTTCAACTGAAGCTTTCTTT.

This clonotype was detected only a few times. The rearrangement links TRBV18 to TRBJ1-1, with TRBD1 matching over 7 bases. Germline V CDR1 and CDR2: KGHSH, LQKENI. Trimming at V came to 4 bases and at J to 0 bases, leaving 8 bases not matched to a gene. This CDR3 spans 16 amino acids. CDR3 in amino acids: CASSLGQVGMNTEAFF. Written as DNA, the CDR3 is TGTGCCAGCTCACTCGGACAGGTGGGGATGAACACTGAAGCTTTCTTT. Using reference TRBV18 and TRBJ1-1 for the parts outside the CDR3, the full variable domain is NAGVMQNPRHLVRRRGQEARLRCSPMKGHSHVYWYRQLPEEGLKFMVYLQKENIIDESGMPKERFSAEFPKEGPSILRIQQVVRGDSAAYFCASSLGQVGMNTEAFFGQGTRLTVV.

In this sample, this clonotype turned up a few times. The chain joins TRBV29-1 to TRBJ2-3; 8 bases align to TRBD2. This CDR3 spans 15 amino acids. The germline V gene encodes CDR1 SQVTM and CDR2 ANQGSEA. V dropped 2 bases and J dropped 0; count of bases not matched to a gene: 4. The CDR3 region is CSVEPPSGSTDTQYF. CDR3 DNA sequence: TGCAGCGTTGAACCCCCTAGCGGGAGCACAGATACGCAGTATTTT.

This clonotype is judged medium-sized (0.01 to 0.1%). CDR3 residues: CASSLGGAGEAFF. CDR3 nucleotides: TGTGCCAGCTCACTCGGCGGGGCCGGTGAAGCTTTCTTT. The J gene is TRBJ1-1, the V gene TRBV18; D possibly corresponds to TRBD1 (5 bases). Deletions cut 4 bases from V and 7 bases from J, with 13 bases between. The length of the CDR3 is 13 residues. The germline CDR1 and CDR2 sequences are KGHSH and LQKENI.

The chain has TRBV20-1 and TRBJ1-1; D unclear. V lost 5 bases and J 1 base, leaving 11 bases between the germline ends. The CDR3 contains 13 residues. Per germline, CDR1 DFQATT and CDR2 SNEGSKA (reference sequence). The CDR3 reads CSADDITNTEAFF. The CDR3 bases are TGCAGTGCTGACGACATTACGAACACTGAAGCTTTCTTT.

The chain links TRBV6-6 to TRBJ1-4; a possible D gene is TRBD1 (5 bases). This CDR3 has 14 amino acids. Trimming removed 8 bases from V and 0 bases from J, with 10 bases in between. CDR1 and CDR2 (germline): MNHNY, SVGAGI (reference sequence). This CDR3 is CASGRVATNEKLFF. In nucleotides, the CDR3 is TGTGCCAGCGGCAGGGTTGCAACTAATGAAAAACTGTTTTTT.

This chain joins TRBV7-2 and TRBJ2-3, with 13 bases identical to TRBD2. Germline V lookup: CDR1 SGHTA, CDR2 FQGNSA. The CDR3 is 17 amino acids. After removal of 5 bases from V and 0 bases from J, the junction contained 5 bases not matched to a gene. This CDR3 reads CASSPGTSGTSTDTQYF. CDR3 in DNA: TGTGCCAGCAGCCCAGGGACTAGCGGGACTAGCACAGATACGCAGTATTTT.